What follows describes a single T cell receptor (beta chain). The antigen is undetermined. At one end the junction does not follow the germline gene, possibly because of a read error. Three rounds of nested PCR, following a modified ARM-PCR protocol, produced the TCRbeta library. TCRdb passed the multiplex PCR reads through MiXCR, listing each CDR3 protein once. The sample holds over 40,000 distinct CDR3 sequences, 74% seen once. CDR3 length equals 13 residues. Looked up from germline, CDR1 is SQVTM and CDR2 is ANQGSEA. This sample was taken from a study of tumor and adjacent non-tumor tissue in lung cancer. In the study overall: There were roughly 11 adenocarcinoma, a couple of squamous cell carcinoma and 1 small cell lung cancer cases.

Study-wide results and limits: TCR diversity was significantly greater in tumor than normal lung tissue.

No cell sorting was done before RNA was extracted from the tissue. This non-tumor lung sample came from over 3 cm beyond the tumor edge. The TCR was taken from a woman aged 60 to 75 with non-small cell lung cancer. The rearrangement uses TRBV29-1 and TRBJ1-1; a possible D gene is TRBD1 (6 bases). The sequenced material came from distant non-tumor lung tissue. CDR3 sequence: CSVRKQTGSEASF. The CDR3, as DNA: TGCAGCGTTCGAAAACAAACAGGGTCTGAAGCTTCCTTT.